This TCR beta chain was captured by sequencing in a study of CD8+CD57+ T cells in acquired aplastic anemia. For the study at large: CD4+ and CD8+ cells, once sorted, gave DNA averaging approximately 3 ug. Broader study findings: Patients showed no significant difference from controls in CD8+ Simpson's diversity.

CD8+CD57+ cell expansion had been shown by flow cytometry in patients chosen for sequencing. Blood sampling was performed on the patients, and none of them had received therapy by then. TCR beta VDJ and CDR3 profiles were obtained from a genomic DNA template. From the reads, TCRdb called clonotypes with MiXCR, one entry per CDR3 protein. Of about 120,000 distinct CDR3 sequences in the sample, under 60% were seen once. In its sample, this clonotype was seen once. Its antigen is unknown. The CDR3 sequence is 15 residues long. Germline values: CDR1 SGDLS, CDR2 YYNGEE. V shed 8 bases and J shed 4 bases, with 21 bases lying between them.

Sequencing input: sorted CD4+, CD8+, or CD8+CD57+ T cells (not recorded which) from PBMCs. The rearrangement uses TRBV9 and TRBJ1-1; D is unresolved. The receptor was derived from a human donor with aplastic anemia. The CDR3 nucleotides are TGTGCCAGTAGCACGTCGGAGGGTTTGGCCACTGAAGCTTTCTTT. It codes for CASSTSEGLATEAFF.